The rows below give T cell receptor beta chains drawn from one sample of a study of T cells in Graves' hyperthyroidism and ophthalmopathy. Via MiXCR, TCRdb re-called the multiplex PCR reads, giving one row per CDR3 protein. The table has about 260,000 distinct CDR3 sequences, under 30% seen once; the top ten hold around 28%. The material sequenced was blood. Source of these receptors: a man aged 40-49 years with Graves' hyperthyroidism that later progressed to Graves' ophthalmopathy. The CDR3 runs from the conserved cysteine through the conserved F or W. The D gene is left open where the match is weak. Rows may omit the clone size; those that give it use once, few, many or a size class.

j_call: TRBJ1-3
v_call: TRBV28
d_call: NA
clone_size: NA
cdr3_nt: TGTGCCAGCAGCTCATTCAGGGACTCTGGAAACACCATATATTTT
cdr3_aa: CASSSFRDSGNTIYF

j_call: TRBJ2-7
v_call: TRBV12-3/TRBV12-4
d_call: TRBD1
clone_size: NA
cdr3_nt: TGTGCCAGCAGTGCGAGCCCAGGGGGCGCTTCTGACGAGCAGTACTTC
cdr3_aa: CASSASPGGASDEQYF

j_call: TRBJ1-5
v_call: TRBV19
d_call: NA
clone_size: NA
cdr3_nt: TGTGCCAGTAGGAAACAGGGCTCGAATCAGCCCCAGCATTTT
cdr3_aa: CASRKQGSNQPQHF

j_call: TRBJ1-2
v_call: TRBV29-1
d_call: NA
clone_size: many
cdr3_nt: TGCAGCGTTGAAGGAACCACCGACGGAGGGTACTATGGCTACACCTTC
cdr3_aa: CSVEGTTDGGYYGYTF

j_call: TRBJ1-1
v_call: TRBV5-1
d_call: NA
clone_size: many
cdr3_nt: TGCGCCAGCAGCCGAGAAACGTCTAGGAACACTGAAGCTTTCTTT
cdr3_aa: CASSRETSRNTEAFF

j_call: TRBJ1-5
v_call: TRBV19
d_call: NA
clone_size: many
cdr3_nt: TGTGCCAGTAGTACTCTGGAGGGCCGGGGCAATCAGCCCCAGCATTTT
cdr3_aa: CASSTLEGRGNQPQHF

j_call: TRBJ2-3
v_call: TRBV27
d_call: NA
clone_size: many
cdr3_nt: TGTGCCAGCAGCCGCCCCCCAGCCGATACGCAGTATTTT
cdr3_aa: CASSRPPADTQYF

j_call: TRBJ2-4
v_call: TRBV2
d_call: TRBD2
clone_size: many
cdr3_nt: TGTGCCAGCAGGGAAACTAGCGGGAGGGTAGCCAAAAACATTCAGTACTTC
cdr3_aa: CASRETSGRVAKNIQYF

j_call: TRBJ1-2
v_call: TRBV29-1
d_call: NA
clone_size: many
cdr3_nt: TGCAGCGCCCCAGGGGACAACTATGGCTACACCTTC
cdr3_aa: CSAPGDNYGYTF

j_call: TRBJ1-2
v_call: TRBV7-2
d_call: NA
clone_size: NA
cdr3_nt: TGTGCCAGCAGCTTATCGTCCAGGGTGGGCGGCTACACCTTC
cdr3_aa: CASSLSSRVGGYTF

j_call: TRBJ2-7
v_call: TRBV15
d_call: TRBD2
clone_size: many
cdr3_nt: TGTGCCACCAGTAGCAAGCGGGGCCCCAGGTTAGACGAGCAGTACTTC
cdr3_aa: CATSSKRGPRLDEQYF

j_call: TRBJ1-5
v_call: TRBV7-8
d_call: TRBD1
clone_size: many
cdr3_nt: TGTGCCAGCGGCGAACAGGGGATTTCTTTGGGTGGTTATCAGCCCCAGCATTTT
cdr3_aa: CASGEQGISLGGYQPQHF

j_call: TRBJ2-7
v_call: TRBV5-1
d_call: NA
clone_size: NA
cdr3_nt: TGCGCCAGCAGCTTCTACGAGCAGTACTTC
cdr3_aa: CASSFYEQYF

j_call: TRBJ2-5
v_call: TRBV2
d_call: NA
clone_size: many
cdr3_nt: TGTGCCAGCAGTGTGGGAGATGGAGAGACCCAGTACTTC
cdr3_aa: CASSVGDGETQYF

j_call: TRBJ2-2
v_call: TRBV20-1
d_call: NA
clone_size: many
cdr3_nt: TGCAGTGCTAGAAACTTGGGGGAATCGAACACCGGGGAGCTGTTTTTT
cdr3_aa: CSARNLGESNTGELFF

j_call: TRBJ2-5
v_call: TRBV6-1
d_call: NA
clone_size: NA
cdr3_nt: TGTGCCAGCAGTGAGGTATCTGGTGAGACCCAGTACTTC
cdr3_aa: CASSEVSGETQYF

j_call: TRBJ1-5
v_call: TRBV7-3
d_call: NA
clone_size: many
cdr3_nt: TGTGCCAGCAGCTTAACGATAGATCAGCCCCAGCATTTT
cdr3_aa: CASSLTIDQPQHF

j_call: TRBJ1-1
v_call: TRBV6-1
d_call: NA
clone_size: NA
cdr3_nt: TGTGCCAGCAGTGCGATACAGGCGGGAAGGACTGAAGCTTTCTTT
cdr3_aa: CASSAIQAGRTEAFF

j_call: TRBJ1-1
v_call: TRBV5-1
d_call: NA
clone_size: many
cdr3_nt: TGCGCCAGCAGTGTGAGATCCACGAACACTGAAGCTTTCTTT
cdr3_aa: CASSVRSTNTEAFF

j_call: TRBJ2-7
v_call: TRBV6-1
d_call: TRBD2
clone_size: NA
cdr3_nt: TGTGCCAGCAGTGGAGCGGGAGGGCGCGAGCAGTACTTC
cdr3_aa: CASSGAGGREQYF

j_call: TRBJ2-5
v_call: TRBV14
d_call: NA
clone_size: many
cdr3_nt: TGTGCCAGCAGCCAAGAATGGCAGGTGATTGGCGAGACCCAGTACTTC
cdr3_aa: CASSQEWQVIGETQYF

j_call: TRBJ2-2
v_call: TRBV28
d_call: TRBD2
clone_size: many
cdr3_nt: TGTGCCAGCAGGAAGCGGGGCGCGAACACCGGGGAGCTGTTTTTT
cdr3_aa: CASRKRGANTGELFF

j_call: TRBJ1-2
v_call: TRBV6-1
d_call: TRBD1
clone_size: NA
cdr3_nt: TGTGCCAGCAGTGACCGGGACAGGGTAGTCCCCTATGGCTACACCTTC
cdr3_aa: CASSDRDRVVPYGYTF

j_call: TRBJ2-7
v_call: TRBV28
d_call: NA
clone_size: NA
cdr3_nt: TGTGCCAGCAGTTTAAGTGTTGCCCCCTACGAGCAGTACTTC
cdr3_aa: CASSLSVAPYEQYF

j_call: TRBJ2-2
v_call: TRBV7-9
d_call: NA
clone_size: few
cdr3_nt: TGTGCCAGCAGCCCCGGACAGATCGGGGAGCTGTTTTTT
cdr3_aa: CASSPGQIGELFF

j_call: TRBJ2-5
v_call: TRBV6-6
d_call: NA
clone_size: many
cdr3_nt: TGTGCCAGCCTATCGGCCAGGAGCGATCCCCTCGGAGAGACCCAGTACTTC
cdr3_aa: CASLSARSDPLGETQYF

j_call: TRBJ2-7
v_call: TRBV3-1
d_call: TRBD2
clone_size: many
cdr3_nt: TGTGCCAGCAGCCAAAGCGGCAGGTTAGCGGGAGTCGACGAGCAGTACTTC
cdr3_aa: CASSQSGRLAGVDEQYF

j_call: TRBJ2-7
v_call: TRBV18
d_call: NA
clone_size: few
cdr3_nt: TGTGCCAGCTCACCTTCCTTTAGTGGGAGTGGCGAGCAGTACTTC
cdr3_aa: CASSPSFSGSGEQYF

j_call: TRBJ2-7
v_call: TRBV28
d_call: TRBD2
clone_size: once
cdr3_nt: TGTGCCAGCATCCCCCGGGGTAGCGGGAGATCCTACGAGCAGTACTTC
cdr3_aa: CASIPRGSGRSYEQYF

j_call: TRBJ2-5
v_call: TRBV6-2/TRBV6-3
d_call: NA
clone_size: many
cdr3_nt: TGTGCCAGCACCGCCACGACTAGAGGCGGCGAGACCCAGTACTTC
cdr3_aa: CASTATTRGGETQYF

j_call: TRBJ2-5
v_call: TRBV10-3
d_call: TRBD2
clone_size: NA
cdr3_nt: TGTGCCATCAGCTCAACAGAGACAGGCGGACTAGCGGGAGAAGAGACCCAGTACTTC
cdr3_aa: CAISSTETGGLAGEETQYF

j_call: TRBJ2-5
v_call: TRBV28
d_call: TRBD1
clone_size: many
cdr3_nt: TGTGCCAGCAGTTCAGAACAGGGGAGTCGGGAGACCCAGTACTTC
cdr3_aa: CASSSEQGSRETQYF

j_call: TRBJ1-2
v_call: TRBV9
d_call: NA
clone_size: NA
cdr3_nt: TGTGCCAGCAGCGAGTTTTCAACCTCCCAAGGCTACACCTTC
cdr3_aa: CASSEFSTSQGYTF

j_call: TRBJ1-1
v_call: TRBV6-5
d_call: TRBD1
clone_size: many
cdr3_nt: TGTGCCAGCAGTTACTCCTACCCAGGGGGTGAAGCTTTCTTT
cdr3_aa: CASSYSYPGGEAFF

j_call: TRBJ1-1
v_call: TRBV28
d_call: NA
clone_size: NA
cdr3_nt: TGTGCCAGCAGTTTAGAAGGACGGTTGGCCACTGAAGCTTTCTTT
cdr3_aa: CASSLEGRLATEAFF

j_call: TRBJ2-7
v_call: TRBV18
d_call: NA
clone_size: NA
cdr3_nt: TGTGCCAGCTCAAAGAAGGGGGGCTCAGTCCCGTACGAGCAGTACTTC
cdr3_aa: CASSKKGGSVPYEQYF

j_call: TRBJ1-5
v_call: TRBV19
d_call: NA
clone_size: once
cdr3_nt: TGTGCCAGTAGTCCAGATCCCCCTCGTAGCAATCAGCCCCAGCATTTT
cdr3_aa: CASSPDPPRSNQPQHF

j_call: TRBJ1-1
v_call: TRBV28
d_call: NA
clone_size: many
cdr3_nt: TGTGCCAGCAGTTTTGAGGGGAGTCCGGTCGAAGCTTTCTTT
cdr3_aa: CASSFEGSPVEAFF

j_call: TRBJ1-2
v_call: TRBV6-1
d_call: NA
clone_size: NA
cdr3_nt: TGTGCCAGCAGTGAAGGCCGACTTGTTAACTATGGCTACACCTTC
cdr3_aa: CASSEGRLVNYGYTF

j_call: TRBJ1-1
v_call: TRBV5-6
d_call: NA
clone_size: many
cdr3_nt: TGTGCCAGCAGCCCTTTAGGGATGCGCACTGAAGCTTTCTTT
cdr3_aa: CASSPLGMRTEAFF

j_call: TRBJ2-5
v_call: TRBV30
d_call: NA
clone_size: many
cdr3_nt: TGTGCCTGGAGGACCGGGACCCAACGGACCCAGTACTTC
cdr3_aa: CAWRTGTQRTQYF

j_call: TRBJ2-7
v_call: TRBV5-1
d_call: TRBD1
clone_size: many
cdr3_nt: TGCGCCAGCAACTGTATAGACAGGGGCCGCACGATGGGAAACTCCTACGAGCAGTACTTC
cdr3_aa: CASNCIDRGRTMGNSYEQYF

j_call: TRBJ2-7
v_call: TRBV5-1
d_call: NA
clone_size: many
cdr3_nt: TGCGCCAGCAGCTTGTATGCCAGGGACCCTACGCAGCAGTACTTC
cdr3_aa: CASSLYARDPTQQYF